A single sample gave rise to the 23 T cell receptor beta chains below, sequenced in a study of cytomegalovirus exposure and HLA in healthy donors. The primer mix had 60 Vbeta and 13 Jbeta primers. The repertoire was sequenced with immunoSEQ multiplex PCR; TCRdb's copy has only in-frame clones and lacks some. Altogether over 100,000 clones are present, 65% to 90% being singletons, with the ten largest covering roughly 2.2%. Sequences were obtained from PBMCs. The receptors come from a woman in her 30s in good health and CMV-seronegative.

This clone was detected only once. The chain links TRBV27 to TRBJ2-1; 9 bases fit TRBD2. Germline values: CDR1 MNHEY, CDR2 SMNVEV (reference sequence). The trim removed 6 bases at V and 4 bases at J, leaving 10 bases unmatched. The length of the CDR3 is 16 residues. CDR3: CASRALGLAYYNEQFF. DNA of the CDR3: TGTGCCAGCAGAGCCCTGGGACTAGCCTATTACAATGAGCAGTTCTTC.

V is TRBV5-6 and J is TRBJ1-2; D is unclear. Germline loops: CDR1 SGHDT, CDR2 YYEEEE. This CDR3 is 14 amino acids long. V was pared by 0 bases and J by 3 bases, with 9 bases between. The CDR3 nucleotides are TGTGCCAGCAGCTTGGGCATTTCGGACTATGGCTACACCTTC. This encodes CASSLGISDYGYTF. Supplemented by reference TRBV5-6 and TRBJ1-2, the full variable domain reads DAGVTQSPTHLIKTRGQQVTLRCSPKSGHDTVSWYQQALGQGPQFIFQYYEEEERQRGNFPDRFSGHQFPNYSSELNVNALLLGDSALYLCASSLGISDYGYTFGSGTRLTVV.

With respect to this clone: Germline is not matched at one junction end, which may reflect a read error. J is TRBJ1-5 and V is TRBV6-1; tentatively, D is TRBD1 (5 bases). Germline V lookup: CDR1 MNHNS, CDR2 SASEGT. The CDR3 spans 14 residues. The CDR3 DNA is TGTACCAGCAGTCCTCGGGGCGGGGATCAGCCCCAGCATTTT. Translating it yields CTSSPRGGDQPQHF.

This clone was observed once. V is TRBV15 and J is TRBJ2-5; 11 positions match TRBD2. V shed 1 base and J 5 bases; nucleotides not matched to a gene: 9. The CDR3 spans 17 residues. Looked up from germline, CDR1 is LNHNV and CDR2 is YYDKDF (reference sequence). CDR3 coding DNA: TGTGCCACCAGCAGAGGTTCCCTAGCGGGAGGCGGGGAGACCCAGTACTTC. Protein: CATSRGSLAGGGETQYF.

The chain couples TRBV14 to TRBJ2-7; TRBD1 matches at 9 bases. With V trimmed by 6 bases and J by 13 bases, 10 bases remained unmatched. The CDR3 is 12 residues long. From germline, CDR1 is SGHDN and CDR2 FVKESK. The CDR3 here is CASRQQGALLYF. The CDR3, as DNA: TGTGCCAGCAGGCAACAGGGGGCGCTTCTATACTTC.

The chain couples TRBV13 to TRBJ2-7, with D possibly matching TRBD2 (5 bases). V shed 5 bases and J shed 3 bases, with 8 bases lying between them. Germline V CDR1 and CDR2: PRHDT, FYEKMQ (reference sequence). CDR3 length: 12 amino acids. CDR3 loop: CASSVSGYEQYF. As DNA, the CDR3 is TGTGCCAGCAGCGTCAGCGGCTACGAGCAGTACTTC.

There are a few counts of this clone. The DNA of the CDR3 is TGTGCCAGCAGTTGGGGGCAGAAGAAGAACACTGAAGCTTTCTTT. Translation: CASSWGQKKNTEAFF. The V and J genes are TRBV28 and TRBJ1-1, with D tentatively TRBD1 (6 bases). This CDR3 has 15 residues. CDR1 MDHEN and CDR2 SYDVKM come from the germline V gene. Between the trimmed V and J ends, which lost 4 bases and 1 base, there was a span of 13 bases.

The V call is TRBV18, the J call TRBJ2-3; TRBD1 matches at 8 bases. This CDR3 has 14 amino acids. The V and J ends lost 3 bases and 4 bases, in that order; junction bases with no gene match: 3. Germline V CDR1 and CDR2: KGHSH, LQKENI. The CDR3 spells CASSPDRVSDTQYF. Written as DNA, the CDR3 is TGTGCCAGCTCACCGGACAGGGTCTCAGATACGCAGTATTTT.

This clone was seen a handful of times. The chain carries TRBV7-2 and TRBJ1-2, with D tentatively TRBD1 (6 bases). CDR1 and CDR2 (germline): SGHTA, FQGNSA. The V and J ends lost 1 base and 6 bases respectively, with 15 bases between them. This CDR3 spans 15 amino acids. CDR3 nucleotides: TGTGCCAGCAGCTTAGTGTTAGGGGACATGGATGGCTACACCTTC. Protein: CASSLVLGDMDGYTF. Together with reference TRBV7-2 and TRBJ1-2, the CDR3 gives the full variable domain: GAGVSQSPSNKVTEKGKDVELRCDPISGHTALYWYRQSLGQGLEFLIYFQGNSAPDKSGLPSDRFSAERTGGSVSTLTIQRTQQEDSAVYLCASSLVLGDMDGYTFGSGTRLTVV.

The chain combines TRBV27 with TRBJ1-2, with TRBD1 matching 8 bases. The V and J ends lost 5 bases and 2 bases, in that order; junction bases with no gene match: 7. The CDR3 has 15 amino acids. Germline CDR1 reads MNHEY; CDR2 reads SMNVEV (reference sequence). This CDR3 reads CASSQGAQLNYGYTF. CDR3 DNA: TGTGCCAGCAGTCAGGGGGCGCAACTAAACTATGGCTACACCTTC.

The chain links TRBV19 to TRBJ2-7; 15 bases agree with TRBD2. CDR3 length: 16 residues. The V and J ends lost 9 bases and 4 bases, in that order; junction bases with no gene match: 10. CDR1 and CDR2 from the germline V gene are LNHDA and SQIVND (reference sequence). The CDR3 DNA sequence: TGTGCCAGGGGTACCGGGACTAGCGGGGGGAGATACGAGCAGTACTTC. Residues: CARGTGTSGGRYEQYF. Full variable domain (rest looked up from reference TRBV19 and TRBJ2-7): DGGITQSPKYLFRKEGQNVTLSCEQNLNHDAMYWYRQDPGQGLRLIYYSQIVNDFQKGDIAEGYSVSREKKESFPLTVTSAQKNPTAFYLCARGTGTSGGRYEQYFGPGTRLTVT.

This clone was seen just once. The chain is built from TRBV5-1 and TRBJ2-7, with 10 bases identical to TRBD2. After removal of 4 bases from V and 5 bases from J, the junction contained 6 bases not matched to a gene. This CDR3 region has 14 residues. The germline CDR1 and CDR2 sequences are SGHRS and YFSETQ. In DNA, the CDR3 is TGCGCCAGCAGCCCCCTAGCGGGAGAAAACGAGCAGTACTTC. This translates into CASSPLAGENEQYF.

The genes are TRBV5-1 and TRBJ2-2; 7 bases match TRBD1. The CDR3 has 14 residues. The J segment lost 4 bases and the V segment lost 0 bases, leaving 0 bases of the junction unmatched. Germline V CDR1 and CDR2: SGHRS, YFSETQ. The CDR3 reads CASSLGQGTGELFF. The CDR3 nucleotides read TGCGCCAGCAGCTTGGGACAGGGCACCGGGGAGCTGTTTTTT.

The J gene is TRBJ2-7, the V gene TRBV6-6; 13 nucleotides agree with TRBD2. CDR3 length: 15 amino acids. CDR1 MNHNY and CDR2 SVGAGI come from the germline V gene (reference sequence). The J segment lost 7 bases and the V segment lost 5 bases, leaving 8 bases of the junction unmatched. The CDR3 bases are TGTGCCAGCAGTCCACTGACTAGCGGGGGGCTAGAGCAGTACTTC. The encoded protein is CASSPLTSGGLEQYF.

This chain joins TRBV7-2 and TRBJ2-3; D uncertain. The CDR3 is 17 amino acids. Trimming removed 1 base from V and 0 bases from J, with 14 bases in between. Germline lookup yields CDR1 SGHTA and CDR2 FQGNSA. In DNA, the CDR3 is TGTGCCAGCAGCTTAGGTGACGTAGCCCCTAGCACAGATACGCAGTATTTT. This encodes CASSLGDVAPSTDTQYF.

The CDR3 region has the DNA TGTGCCAGCAGCCCAGGCAGGGATTCCTACGAGCAGTACTTC. Its translation: CASSPGRDSYEQYF. V is TRBV9 and J is TRBJ2-7; D perhaps matches TRBD1 (5 bases). The germline gives CDR1 SGDLS, CDR2 YYNGEE. The V end was cut by 4 bases, the J end by 1 base, with 12 bases between. The CDR3 is made up of 14 amino acids.

The chain recombines TRBV28 with TRBJ1-3, with D possibly being TRBD1 (6 bases). CDR1 is MDHEN and CDR2 is SYDVKM in the germline V gene. The CDR3 is 16 amino acids. Trimming removed 5 bases from V and 2 bases from J, with 16 bases in between. The CDR3 DNA is TGTGCCAGCAGTAACAGTTACAGGGCCACTGGAAACACCATATATTTT. Encoded protein: CASSNSYRATGNTIYF.

In its sample, this clone was seen once. The CDR3 sequence: CASSLRDRRQETQYF. The CDR3 nucleotides read TGTGCCAGCAGCTTACGGGACAGGAGACAAGAGACCCAGTACTTC. The gene calls are TRBV7-6 and TRBJ2-5; TRBD1 aligns across 8 bases. Trimming removed 2 bases from V and 2 bases from J; junction bases left unmatched: 4. This CDR3 contains 15 residues. Germline lookup yields CDR1 SGHVS and CDR2 FNYEAQ.

This chain's CDR3 is CASSQDPPGTSGTNTQYF. CDR3 DNA: TGTGCCAGCAGCCAAGATCCTCCGGGGACTAGCGGGACAAATACGCAGTATTTT. V usage is TRBV4-2 and J usage is TRBJ2-3; 13 bases fit TRBD2. The CDR3 sequence is 18 residues long. Trimming removed 0 bases from V and 7 bases from J; junction bases left unmatched: 10. Germline CDR1 is LGHNA and CDR2 is YNFKEQ.

The chain combines TRBV5-4 with TRBJ2-1, with 8 bases that match TRBD2. Germline V lookup: CDR1 SGHNT, CDR2 YYREEE (reference sequence). The ends lost 6 bases at V and 6 bases at J; junction bases unmatched: 8. The CDR3 runs to 14 residues. The chain's CDR3 is CASNASLAGNEQFF. CDR3 DNA sequence: TGTGCCAGCAACGCGAGCCTAGCGGGCAATGAGCAGTTCTTC.

The V and J genes are TRBV5-1 and TRBJ2-1; TRBD2 aligns across 7 bases. V gave up 0 bases and J gave up 5 bases; unmatched junction bases: 8. The germline gives CDR1 SGHRS, CDR2 YFSETQ. This CDR3 comprises 16 residues. The CDR3 is CASSLAPQGGDNEQFF. The CDR3 coding sequence is TGCGCCAGCAGCTTGGCCCCCCAGGGAGGGGACAATGAGCAGTTCTTC. Combining the CDR3 with reference TRBV5-1 and TRBJ2-1 gives the whole variable domain KAGVTQTPRYLIKTRGQQVTLSCSPISGHRSVSWYQQTPGQGLQFLFEYFSETQRNKGNFPGRFSGRQFSNSRSEMNVSTLELGDSALYLCASSLAPQGGDNEQFFGPGTRLTVL.

The chain combines TRBV30 with TRBJ2-7; possibly TRBD1 for D (6 bases). CDR1 GTSNPN and CDR2 SVGIG come from the germline V gene (reference sequence). The CDR3 extends over 14 amino acids. Between the trimmed V and J ends, which lost 1 base and 7 bases, there was a span of 17 bases. The CDR3 nucleotides read TGTGCCTGGAGTGGGGGACAAACACGACGGGAGCAGTACTTC. Its translation is CAWSGGQTRREQYF.

The J gene is TRBJ1-1, the V gene TRBV7-9, with D hard to call. Germline V CDR1 and CDR2: SEHNR, FQNEAQ (reference sequence). This CDR3 region has 16 residues. The V end lost 5 bases, the J end lost 1 base, and 17 bases lay between the germline ends. Written as DNA, the CDR3 is TGTGCCAGCAGCGTCCCTAACGGGTTTAGGAACACTGAAGCTTTCTTT. This translates into CASSVPNGFRNTEAFF. The entire variable domain, with the rest obtained from reference TRBV7-9 and TRBJ1-1, is as follows: DTGVSQNPRHKITKRGQNVTFRCDPISEHNRLYWYRQTLGQGPEFLTYFQNEAQLEKSRLLSDRFSAERPKGSFSTLEIQRTEQGDSAMYLCASSVPNGFRNTEAFFGQGTRLTVV.